The present entry profiles one T cell receptor beta chain with its context. Its cognate antigen is unknown. The data were taken from a study of Ad26.COV2.S vaccination and SARS-CoV-2 variants. Across the whole study: The donor belonged to the COV1001 Ad26.COV2.S trial arm. Study findings and constraints: Vaccinated and placebo-treated recipients had similar non-spike TCR breadth. Researchers cautioned that TCR breadth and depth analyses may have underestimated total T cell responses.

Treatment meaning: 19 received Ad26.COV2.S at low or high dose, single or two shots; 5 received placebo; per-sample allocation not given. After the first vaccine or placebo injection, samples were drawn on day 63. Only in-frame clones appear in the TCRdb table, and some are missing; sequencing was by immunoSEQ multiplex PCR. The table has about 680,000 clones, 89% seen once. The germline V and J ends were trimmed by 6 bases and 5 bases, with 10 bases remaining between them. There are 12 residues in the CDR3. CDR1 is MGHDK, CDR2 SYGVNS, per germline. This chain uses TRBV25-1 with TRBJ1-2; no firm D call. Sequences were derived from peripheral blood, sampled in a trial of Ad26.COV2.S vaccine versus placebo. The origin of this receptor is a person aged 18-60 years who received the Ad26.COV2.S COVID-19 vaccine or a placebo. The CDR3 nucleotides are TGTGCCAGCAGATCAGGCACTTATGGCTACACCTTC. This gives the protein CASRSGTYGYTF.